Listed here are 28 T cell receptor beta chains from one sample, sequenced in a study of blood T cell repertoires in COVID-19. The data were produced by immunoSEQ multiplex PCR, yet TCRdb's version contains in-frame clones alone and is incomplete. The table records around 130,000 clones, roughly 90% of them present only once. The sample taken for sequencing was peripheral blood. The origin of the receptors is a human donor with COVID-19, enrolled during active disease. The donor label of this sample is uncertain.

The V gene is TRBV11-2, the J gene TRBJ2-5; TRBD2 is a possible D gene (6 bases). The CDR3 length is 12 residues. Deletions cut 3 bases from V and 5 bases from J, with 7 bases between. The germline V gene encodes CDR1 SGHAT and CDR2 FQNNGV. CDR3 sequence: CASSFGGETQYF. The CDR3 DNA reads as TGTGCCAGCAGCTTTGGGGGGGAGACCCAGTACTTC.

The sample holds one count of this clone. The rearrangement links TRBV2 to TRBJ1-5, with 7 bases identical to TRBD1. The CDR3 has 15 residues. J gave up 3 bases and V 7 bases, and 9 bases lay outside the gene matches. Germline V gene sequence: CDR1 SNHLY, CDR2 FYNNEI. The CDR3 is CASTPNRGPNQPQHF. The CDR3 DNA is TGTGCCAGCACCCCGAACAGGGGCCCCAATCAGCCCCAGCATTTT. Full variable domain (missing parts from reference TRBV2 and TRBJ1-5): EPEVTQTPSHQVTQMGQEVILRCVPISNHLYFYWYRQILGQKVEFLVSFYNNEISEKSEIFDDQFSVERPDGSNFTLKIRSTKLEDSAMYFCASTPNRGPNQPQHFGDGTRLSIL.

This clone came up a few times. The CDR3 here is CASRRQGDNQPQHF. The CDR3 region has the DNA TGTGCCAGCAGGAGACAGGGGGACAATCAGCCCCAGCATTTT. This chain links TRBV6-5 with TRBJ1-5; 9 bases are a match to TRBD1. Germline values: CDR1 MNHEY, CDR2 SVGAGI. This CDR3 has 14 amino acids. J lost 3 bases, V lost 6 bases, and 3 bases had no gene match.

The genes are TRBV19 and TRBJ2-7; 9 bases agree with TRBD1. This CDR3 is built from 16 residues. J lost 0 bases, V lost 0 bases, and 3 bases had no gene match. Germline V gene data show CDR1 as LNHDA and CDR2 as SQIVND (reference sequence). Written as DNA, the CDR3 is TGTGCCAGTAGTATAGACGACAGGGGGTACTCCTACGAGCAGTACTTC. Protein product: CASSIDDRGYSYEQYF.

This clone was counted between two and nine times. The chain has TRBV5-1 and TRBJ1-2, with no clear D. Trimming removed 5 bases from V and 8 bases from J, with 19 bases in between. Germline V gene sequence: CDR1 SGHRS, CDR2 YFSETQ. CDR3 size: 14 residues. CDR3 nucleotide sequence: TGCGCCAGCAGTTTCGGATCAGGCGACGGAGGCTACACCTTC. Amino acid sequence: CASSFGSGDGGYTF.

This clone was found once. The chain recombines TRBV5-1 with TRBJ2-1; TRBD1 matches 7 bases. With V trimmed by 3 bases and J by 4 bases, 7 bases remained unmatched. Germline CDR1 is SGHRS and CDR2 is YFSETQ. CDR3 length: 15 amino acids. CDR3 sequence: CASSSNRDRYNEQFF. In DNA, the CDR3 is TGCGCCAGCAGCTCAAACCGGGACAGATACAATGAGCAGTTCTTC.

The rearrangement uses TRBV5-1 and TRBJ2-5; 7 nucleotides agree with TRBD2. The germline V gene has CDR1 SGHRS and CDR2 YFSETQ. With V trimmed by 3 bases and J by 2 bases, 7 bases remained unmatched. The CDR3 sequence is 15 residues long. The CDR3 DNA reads TGCGCCAGCAGCTCGAAGCGGGGACTACAAGAGACCCAGTACTTC. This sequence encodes CASSSKRGLQETQYF.

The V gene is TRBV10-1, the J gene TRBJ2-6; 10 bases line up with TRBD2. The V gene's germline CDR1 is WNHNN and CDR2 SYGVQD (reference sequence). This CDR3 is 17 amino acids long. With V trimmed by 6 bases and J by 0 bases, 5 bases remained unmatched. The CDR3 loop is CASRVLAGDSGANVLTF. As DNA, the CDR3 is TGCGCCAGCAGGGTCCTAGCGGGGGACTCTGGGGCCAACGTCCTGACTTTC.

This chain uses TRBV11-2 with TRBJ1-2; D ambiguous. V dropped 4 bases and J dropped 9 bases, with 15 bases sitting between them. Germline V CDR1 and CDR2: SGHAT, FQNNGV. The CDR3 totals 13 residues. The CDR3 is CASSSKIQESYTF. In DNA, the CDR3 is TGTGCCAGCAGCTCAAAAATCCAGGAAAGCTACACCTTC.

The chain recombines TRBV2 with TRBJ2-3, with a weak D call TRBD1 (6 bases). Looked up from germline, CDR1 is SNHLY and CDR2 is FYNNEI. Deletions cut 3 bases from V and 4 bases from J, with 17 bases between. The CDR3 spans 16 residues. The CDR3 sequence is CASSDPVTGAADTQYF. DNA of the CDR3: TGTGCCAGCAGTGACCCGGTGACAGGTGCGGCAGATACGCAGTATTTT.

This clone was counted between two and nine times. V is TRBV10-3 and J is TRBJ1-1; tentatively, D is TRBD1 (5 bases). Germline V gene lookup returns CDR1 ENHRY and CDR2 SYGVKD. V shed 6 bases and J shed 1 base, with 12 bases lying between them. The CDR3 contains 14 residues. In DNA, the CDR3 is TGTGCCATCAGCCCTTGGGGGGGGAACACTGAAGCTTTCTTT. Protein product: CAISPWGGNTEAFF.

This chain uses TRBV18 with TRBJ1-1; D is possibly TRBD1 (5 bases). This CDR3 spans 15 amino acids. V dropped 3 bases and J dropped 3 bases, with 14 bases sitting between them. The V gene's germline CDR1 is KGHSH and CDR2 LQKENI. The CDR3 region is CASSPPGRLDTEAFF. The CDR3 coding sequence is TGTGCCAGCTCACCGCCAGGGAGGCTGGACACTGAAGCTTTCTTT.

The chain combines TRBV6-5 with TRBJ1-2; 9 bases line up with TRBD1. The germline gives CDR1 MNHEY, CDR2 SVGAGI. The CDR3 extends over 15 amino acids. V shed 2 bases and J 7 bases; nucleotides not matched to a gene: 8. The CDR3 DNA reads TGTGCCAGCAGTTACGTGGCCGGGACAGGGAGTGGCTACACCTTC. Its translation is CASSYVAGTGSGYTF.

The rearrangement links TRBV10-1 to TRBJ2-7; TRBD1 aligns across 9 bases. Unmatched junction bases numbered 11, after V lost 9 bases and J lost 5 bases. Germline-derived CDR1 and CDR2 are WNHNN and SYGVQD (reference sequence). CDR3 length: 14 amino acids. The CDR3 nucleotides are TGCGCCAGTGCTCCGGGACAGGGTATCGACGAGCAGTACTTC. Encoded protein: CASAPGQGIDEQYF.

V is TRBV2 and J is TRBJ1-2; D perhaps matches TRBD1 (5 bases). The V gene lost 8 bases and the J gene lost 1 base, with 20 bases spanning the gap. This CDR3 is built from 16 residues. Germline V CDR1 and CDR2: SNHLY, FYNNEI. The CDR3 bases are TGTGCCAGCCTAAGGGGCGGCAGCACGGGTAACTATGGCTACACCTTC. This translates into CASLRGGSTGNYGYTF.

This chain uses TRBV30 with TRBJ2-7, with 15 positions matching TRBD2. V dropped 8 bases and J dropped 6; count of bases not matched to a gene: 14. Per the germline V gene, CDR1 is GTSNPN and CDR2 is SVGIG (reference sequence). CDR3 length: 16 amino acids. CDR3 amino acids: CAGNPGLAGGGAEQYF. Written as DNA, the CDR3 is TGTGCCGGAAACCCGGGACTAGCGGGGGGCGGGGCCGAGCAGTACTTC.

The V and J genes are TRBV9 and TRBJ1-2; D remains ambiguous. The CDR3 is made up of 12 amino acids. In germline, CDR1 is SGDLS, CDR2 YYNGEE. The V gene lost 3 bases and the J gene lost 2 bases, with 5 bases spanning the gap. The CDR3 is CASSALNYGYTF. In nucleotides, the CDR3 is TGTGCCAGCAGCGCTCTGAACTATGGCTACACCTTC. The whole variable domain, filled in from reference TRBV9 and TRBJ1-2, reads DSGVTQTPKHLITATGQRVTLRCSPRSGDLSVYWYQQSLDQGLQFLIQYYNGEERAKGNILERFSAQQFPDLHSELNLSSLELGDSALYFCASSALNYGYTFGSGTRLTVV.

CDR3 DNA: TGTGCCAGCAGCCTAACCACGGACACTGAAGCTTTCTTT. Its protein product is CASSLTTDTEAFF. This sequence joins TRBV7-9 and TRBJ1-1; D is unresolved. This CDR3 has 13 amino acids. The V end lost 5 bases, the J end lost 3 bases, and 10 bases lay between the germline ends. Germline CDR1 is SEHNR and CDR2 is FQNEAQ (reference sequence).

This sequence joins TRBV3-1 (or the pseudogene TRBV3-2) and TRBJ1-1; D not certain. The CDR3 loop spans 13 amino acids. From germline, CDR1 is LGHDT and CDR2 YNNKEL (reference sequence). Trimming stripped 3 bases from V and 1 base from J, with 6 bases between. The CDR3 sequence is CASSQRENTEAFF. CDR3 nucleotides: TGTGCCAGCAGCCAGCGGGAGAACACTGAAGCTTTCTTT.

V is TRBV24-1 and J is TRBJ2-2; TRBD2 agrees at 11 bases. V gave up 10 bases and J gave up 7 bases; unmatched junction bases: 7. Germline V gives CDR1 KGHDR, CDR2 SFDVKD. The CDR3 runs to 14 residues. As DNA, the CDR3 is TGTGCCACAGTAGCGGGAGGGGAGAACGGGGAGCTGTTTTTT. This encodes CATVAGGENGELFF.

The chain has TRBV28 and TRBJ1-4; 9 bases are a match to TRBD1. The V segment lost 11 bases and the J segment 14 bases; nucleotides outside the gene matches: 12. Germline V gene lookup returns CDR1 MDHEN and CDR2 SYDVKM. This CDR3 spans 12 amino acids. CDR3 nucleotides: TGTGCCGCGGGGACAGGGAGCAGTGGTCTGTTTTTT. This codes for CAAGTGSSGLFF.

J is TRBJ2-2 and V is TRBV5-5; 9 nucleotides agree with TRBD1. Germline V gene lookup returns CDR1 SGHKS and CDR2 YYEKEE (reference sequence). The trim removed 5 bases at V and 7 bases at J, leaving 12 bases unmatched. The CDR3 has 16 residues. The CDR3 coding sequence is TGTGCCAGCAGTTTTTTCCGGGACAGGGATGACGGGGAGCTGTTTTTT. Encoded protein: CASSFFRDRDDGELFF.

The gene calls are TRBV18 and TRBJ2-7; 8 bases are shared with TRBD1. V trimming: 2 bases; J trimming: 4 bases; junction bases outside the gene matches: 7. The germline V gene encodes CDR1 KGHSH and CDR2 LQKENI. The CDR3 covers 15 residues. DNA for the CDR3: TGTGCCAGCTCACCAGGGAGTGGACAGGGATACGAGCAGTACTTC. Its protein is CASSPGSGQGYEQYF.

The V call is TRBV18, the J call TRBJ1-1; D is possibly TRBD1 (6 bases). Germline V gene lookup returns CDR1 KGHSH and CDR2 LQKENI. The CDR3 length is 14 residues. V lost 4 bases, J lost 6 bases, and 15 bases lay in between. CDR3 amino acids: CASSQTGKWAEAFF. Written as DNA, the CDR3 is TGTGCCAGCTCACAAACAGGGAAATGGGCTGAAGCTTTCTTT.

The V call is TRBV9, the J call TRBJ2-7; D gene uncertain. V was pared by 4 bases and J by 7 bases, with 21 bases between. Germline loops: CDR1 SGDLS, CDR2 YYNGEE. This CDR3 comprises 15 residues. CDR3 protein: CASSFRPEGDGEQYF. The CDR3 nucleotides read TGTGCCAGCAGCTTTCGACCGGAAGGCGACGGGGAGCAGTACTTC. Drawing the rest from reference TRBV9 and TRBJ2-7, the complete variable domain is DSGVTQTPKHLITATGQRVTLRCSPRSGDLSVYWYQQSLDQGLQFLIQYYNGEERAKGNILERFSAQQFPDLHSELNLSSLELGDSALYFCASSFRPEGDGEQYFGPGTRLTVT.

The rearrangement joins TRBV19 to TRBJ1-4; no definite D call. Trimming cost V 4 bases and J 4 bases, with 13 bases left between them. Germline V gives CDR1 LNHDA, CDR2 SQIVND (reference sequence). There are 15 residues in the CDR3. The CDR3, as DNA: TGTGCCAGTAGTAGCTTCGAGGCGGGTAATGAAAAACTGTTTTTT. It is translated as CASSSFEAGNEKLFF.

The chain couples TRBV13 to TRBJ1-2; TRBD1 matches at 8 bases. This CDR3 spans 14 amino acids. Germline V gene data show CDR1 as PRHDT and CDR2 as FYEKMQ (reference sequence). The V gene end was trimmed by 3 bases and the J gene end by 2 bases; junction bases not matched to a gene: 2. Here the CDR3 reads CASSFRTGNYGYTF. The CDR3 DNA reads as TGTGCCAGCAGCTTCCGGACAGGGAACTATGGCTACACCTTC.

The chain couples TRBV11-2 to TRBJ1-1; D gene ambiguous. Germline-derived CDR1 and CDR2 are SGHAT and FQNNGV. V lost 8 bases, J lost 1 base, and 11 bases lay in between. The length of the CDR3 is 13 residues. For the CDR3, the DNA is TGTGCCAGCGGCAAACGGGAGAACACTGAAGCTTTCTTT. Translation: CASGKRENTEAFF. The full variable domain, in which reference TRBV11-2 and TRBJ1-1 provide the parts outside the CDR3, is EAGVAQSPRYKIIEKRQSVAFWCNPISGHATLYWYQQILGQGPKLLIQFQNNGVVDDSQLPKDRFSAERLKGVDSTLKIQPAKLEDSAVYLCASGKRENTEAFFGQGTRLTVV.